A single sample is the source of the 26 T cell receptor beta chains below, sequenced in a study of T-cell reconstitution after alpha-beta-depleted transplantation in children. The authors prepared the TCRbeta library with unique molecular identifiers. TCRdb ran MiXCR on the PCR reads and lists one entry per CDR3 protein. The table records roughly 790,000 distinct CDR3 sequences, about 16% of them present only once. Specimen: PBMCs, mostly from graft donor cells, collected 360 days after TCRalphabeta/CD19-depleted stem cell transplant. Receptors were obtained from a male patient younger than 18 who had a stem cell transplant for acute lymphoblastic leukemia, so the T cells may come from the graft donor.

This chain connects TRBV18 to TRBJ1-1; the match to TRBD1 covers 8 bases. V lost 2 bases, J lost 10 bases, and 6 bases stayed unmatched. Germline values: CDR1 KGHSH, CDR2 LQKENI. The CDR3 is made up of 13 amino acids. Written as DNA, the CDR3 is TGTGCCAGCTCACCAGGACAGGGTGAGGCAGCTTTCTTT. The encoded protein is CASSPGQGEAAFF. Full variable domain (missing parts from reference TRBV18 and TRBJ1-1): NAGVMQNPRHLVRRRGQEARLRCSPMKGHSHVYWYRQLPEEGLKFMVYLQKENIIDESGMPKERFSAEFPKEGPSILRIQQVVRGDSAAYFCASSPGQGEAAFFGQGTRLTVV.

V usage is TRBV5-1 and J usage is TRBJ2-1; D is possibly TRBD2 (5 bases). CDR3 size: 14 residues. Germline V gives CDR1 SGHRS, CDR2 YFSETQ. V was trimmed by 3 bases and J by 6 bases, leaving 13 bases between them. The CDR3 is CASSSIARGNEQFF. The CDR3 nucleotides are TGCGCCAGCAGCTCAATAGCTCGGGGCAATGAGCAGTTCTTC.

The chain links TRBV5-1 to TRBJ2-7, with TRBD2 matching 8 bases. The CDR3 is 15 residues long. CDR1 SGHRS and CDR2 YFSETQ come from the germline V gene. Trimming removed 4 bases from V and 7 bases from J; junction bases left unmatched: 13. CDR3 sequence (DNA): TGCGCCAGCAGCCTTAGCGGGATTTCTCTCGTTGAGCAGTACTTC. It codes for CASSLSGISLVEQYF.

Only a few counts were recorded for this clonotype. The rearrangement links TRBV7-3 to TRBJ1-6; 7 nucleotides agree with TRBD1. This CDR3 spans 17 amino acids. The V gene's germline CDR1 is SGHTA and CDR2 FQGTGA. The trim removed 5 bases at V and 7 bases at J, leaving 14 bases unmatched. Here the CDR3 reads CASSSEPGTARNSPLHF. CDR3 DNA sequence: TGTGCCAGCAGCAGCGAGCCCGGGACAGCACGAAATTCACCCCTCCACTTT.

This clonotype was seen a handful of times. The chain is built from TRBV29-1 and TRBJ2-7, with D perhaps being TRBD1 or TRBD2 (5 bases each). Germline V lookup: CDR1 SQVTM, CDR2 ANQGSEA. Trimming cost V 0 bases and J 2 bases, with 11 bases left between them. The CDR3 totals 14 residues. DNA of the CDR3: TGCAGCGTTGAAGATCGGGGACGGCCCTACGAGCAGTACTTC. It translates to CSVEDRGRPYEQYF.

This clonotype was counted ten times or more. The chain couples TRBV7-8 to TRBJ2-5; D remains unclear. Trimming pared 0 bases from V and 5 bases from J, leaving 7 bases between. CDR1 SGHVS and CDR2 FQNEAQ come from the germline V gene. There are 13 residues in the CDR3. CDR3 sequence (DNA): TGTGCCAGCAGCTTAGCCGGGTTCGAGACCCAGTACTTC. Its protein is CASSLAGFETQYF.

This chain joins TRBV5-1 and TRBJ1-6, with TRBD1 matching over 7 bases. Germline V CDR1 and CDR2: SGHRS, YFSETQ. Losses at the gene ends were 0 bases for V and 5 bases for J; bases not matched to a gene: 5. This CDR3 comprises 16 residues. CDR3 DNA: TGCGCCAGCAGCTTGGATCCTGGACAGGATAATTCACCCCTCCACTTT. This codes for CASSLDPGQDNSPLHF.

The V and J genes are TRBV6-5 and TRBJ1-5; 9 bases map to TRBD1. The V gene's germline CDR1 is MNHEY and CDR2 SVGAGI. V was pared by 6 bases and J by 3 bases, with 12 bases of the junction left unmatched. CDR3 length equals 17 residues. CDR3 sequence (DNA): TGTGCCAGCAGCCACTGGGACAGGGTGCCCCTCAATCAGCCCCAGCATTTT. Amino acid sequence: CASSHWDRVPLNQPQHF.

This clonotype was picked up a small number of times. In DNA form, the CDR3 reads TGCGCCAGCAGCTTGCTCCCCCGTAGCGTGCTGCTCAATCAGCCCCAGCATTTT. Its translation is CASSLLPRSVLLNQPQHF. The chain is built from TRBV5-1 and TRBJ1-5; no clear D. Germline lookup yields CDR1 SGHRS and CDR2 YFSETQ. The V gene lost 1 base and the J gene lost 3 bases, with 20 bases spanning the gap. The CDR3 is 18 amino acids.

The V and J genes are TRBV4-1 and TRBJ2-3; 8 bases match TRBD2. V trimming: 0 bases; J trimming: 6 bases; junction bases outside the gene matches: 5. Germline V gene data show CDR1 as MGHRA and CDR2 as YSYEKL. The CDR3 extends over 15 amino acids. The CDR3 nucleotides are TGCGCCAGCAGCCAAGATAGGACTAGCCGCGATACGCAGTATTTT. The encoded protein is CASSQDRTSRDTQYF.

This clonotype turned up a few times. V usage is TRBV14 and J usage is TRBJ1-2; D is possibly TRBD1 (5 bases). The germline gives CDR1 SGHDN, CDR2 FVKESK. Trimming pared 0 bases from V and 5 bases from J, leaving 19 bases between. This CDR3 comprises 17 residues. Written as DNA, the CDR3 is TGTGCCAGCAGCCAAGATCTTCTCCCGGGACGGTTGTATGGCTACACCTTC. The encoded protein is CASSQDLLPGRLYGYTF.

The chain employs TRBV29-1 and TRBJ2-7; tentative D call: TRBD1 (6 bases). The germline CDR1 and CDR2 sequences are SQVTM and ANQGSEA. CDR3 length: 12 residues. The ends were cut back, 7 bases at V and 3 bases at J, with 13 bases in the middle. The DNA of the CDR3 is TGCAGCGCAACGGACAGCCTCTACGAGCAGTACTTC. This encodes CSATDSLYEQYF.

This clonotype occurred a few times. The CDR3 bases are TGCGCCAGCAGATCGGGACAGGGACACACCATATATTTT. Its translation: CASRSGQGHTIYF. The V call is TRBV5-1, the J call TRBJ1-3; 9 nucleotides line up with TRBD1. Per the germline V gene, CDR1 is SGHRS and CDR2 is YFSETQ. V lost 5 bases to trimming and J lost 8 bases; unmatched junction nucleotides: 5. This CDR3 is built from 13 residues.

This clonotype turned up a few times. The chain joins TRBV29-1 to TRBJ1-5; no reliable D call. Germline assignment: CDR1 SQVTM and CDR2 ANQGSEA. Trimming removed 2 bases at V and 1 base at J, with 12 bases between. The CDR3 runs 15 residues. CDR3 nucleotide sequence: TGCAGCGTTGAATTACGGGGTCGGAGCAATCAGCCCCAGCATTTT. Protein product: CSVELRGRSNQPQHF.

This rearrangement joins TRBV29-1 to TRBJ1-4; D is unclear. Germline V lookup: CDR1 SQVTM, CDR2 ANQGSEA. This CDR3 is built from 13 residues. V gave up 6 bases and J gave up 0 bases, with 8 bases separating them. CDR3 sequence: CSVTPTTNEKLFF. Written as DNA, the CDR3 is TGCAGCGTGACACCAACAACTAATGAAAAACTGTTTTTT.

A few counts support this clonotype. V and J are TRBV21-1 and TRBJ2-7; the table calls TRBD1, which could not be checked here. TRBV21-1 is termed a pseudogene. The CDR3 spans 9 residues. The DNA of the CDR3 is TGTGCCAGCAGCAACGGTCCCCCCTTC. Amino acid sequence: CASSNGPPF.

This chain connects TRBV2 to TRBJ1-5; possible D gene TRBD1, 6 bases. V was shortened by 6 bases and J by 3 bases, with 15 bases between the two germline ends. Per the germline V gene, CDR1 is SNHLY and CDR2 is FYNNEI. The CDR3 is 15 amino acids. CDR3 sequence (DNA): TGTGCCAGCAGGAGGACAGTAGGGGACAATCAGCCCCAGCATTTT. Translated, it gives CASRRTVGDNQPQHF.

This clonotype was found a few times. The chain carries TRBV11-2 and TRBJ2-1, with D perhaps matching TRBD2 (5 bases). Between the trimmed V and J ends, which lost 4 bases and 0 bases, there was a span of 16 bases. Germline CDR1 is SGHAT and CDR2 is FQNNGV. The CDR3 is made up of 17 amino acids. The CDR3 nucleotides read TGTGCCAGCAGCTCCCTTCTTCGGGGTAGCTCCTACAATGAGCAGTTCTTC. It translates to CASSSLLRGSSYNEQFF.

This clonotype has a count of ten or more. Here the CDR3 DNA reads TGTGCCAGCAGCACTTCTAGCACAGATACGCAGTATTTT. It encodes CASSTSSTDTQYF. The chain employs TRBV7-6 and TRBJ2-3; D is uncertain. The ends were cut back, 5 bases at V and 0 bases at J, with 6 bases in the middle. This CDR3 contains 13 residues. Germline V CDR1 and CDR2: SGHVS, FNYEAQ.

This clonotype was seen a few times. The rearrangement links TRBV5-1 to TRBJ2-1; D is ambiguous. The CDR3 extends over 12 amino acids. Germline V gene data show CDR1 as SGHRS and CDR2 as YFSETQ. V was shortened by 0 bases and J by 8 bases, with 6 bases between the two germline ends. As DNA, the CDR3 is TGCGCCAGCAGCTTGGAGCAGGATGAGCAGTTCTTC. Translation: CASSLEQDEQFF.

The rearrangement links TRBV4-1 to TRBJ2-7, with D unresolved. V lost 0 bases to trimming and J lost 0 bases, with 12 bases between them. Germline assignment: CDR1 MGHRA and CDR2 YSYEKL. The CDR3 has 16 residues. This CDR3 is CASSQERSVSSYEQYF. CDR3 nucleotides: TGCGCCAGCAGCCAAGAAAGGAGCGTTAGCTCCTACGAGCAGTACTTC.

The chain carries TRBV29-1 and TRBJ2-1; D not resolved. V gave up 4 bases and J gave up 4 bases, with 8 bases separating them. The CDR3 has 12 residues. Per the germline V gene, CDR1 is SQVTM and CDR2 is ANQGSEA. As DNA, the CDR3 is TGCAGCGTTGTACAGCCTTACAATGAGCAGTTCTTC. Amino acid sequence: CSVVQPYNEQFF.

This clonotype was counted between two and nine times. The chain's CDR3 is CSAPDREKELFF. DNA for the CDR3: TGCAGTGCCCCCGACAGGGAGAAGGAACTGTTTTTT. V usage is TRBV20-1 and J usage is TRBJ1-4, with 7 bases fitting TRBD1. The CDR3 sequence is 12 residues long. Germline V CDR1 and CDR2: DFQATT, SNEGSKA (reference sequence). With V trimmed by 6 bases and J by 12 bases, 10 bases remained unmatched.

This chain links TRBV20-1 with TRBJ2-4; no reliable D call. Germline CDR1 DFQATT, CDR2 SNEGSKA (reference sequence). CDR3 size: 15 residues. Trimming took 5 bases from V and 0 from J, leaving 14 bases between them. The CDR3 spells CSALKPLIAKNIQYF. CDR3 sequence (DNA): TGCAGTGCTTTGAAGCCGTTAATAGCCAAAAACATTCAGTACTTC.

The chain has TRBV12-3 or TRBV12-4 and TRBJ1-6; TRBD1 is a possible D gene (6 bases). V shed 3 bases and J shed 7 bases, with 13 bases lying between them. This CDR3 contains 15 residues. The CDR3 protein is CASSFQGMSNSPLHF. The CDR3 nucleotides are TGTGCCAGCAGTTTTCAGGGGATGTCCAATTCACCCCTCCACTTT.

This clonotype turned up a few times. The V gene is TRBV4-1, the J gene TRBJ2-7; the D is unclear. V was shortened by 3 bases and J by 3 bases, with 12 bases between the two germline ends. The CDR3 contains 14 residues. Looked up from germline, CDR1 is MGHRA and CDR2 is YSYEKL. The CDR3 loop reads CASSQVSPNYEQYF. CDR3 DNA: TGCGCCAGCAGCCAGGTAAGCCCGAACTACGAGCAGTACTTC.